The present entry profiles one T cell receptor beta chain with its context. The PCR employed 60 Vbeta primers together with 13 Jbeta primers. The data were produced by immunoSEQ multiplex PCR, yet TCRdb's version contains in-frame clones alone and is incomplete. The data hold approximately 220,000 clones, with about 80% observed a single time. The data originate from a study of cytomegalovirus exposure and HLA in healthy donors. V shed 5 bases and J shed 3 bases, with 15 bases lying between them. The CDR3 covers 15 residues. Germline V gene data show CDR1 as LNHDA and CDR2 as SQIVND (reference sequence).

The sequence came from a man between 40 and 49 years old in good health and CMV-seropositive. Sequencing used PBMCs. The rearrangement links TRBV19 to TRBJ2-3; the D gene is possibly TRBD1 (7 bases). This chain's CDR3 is CASSPGGRSTDTQYF. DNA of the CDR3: TGTGCCAGTAGTCCAGGGGGGAGGAGTACAGATACGCAGTATTTT.